This T cell receptor beta chain was found in a study of CD8+ T cells in alopecia areata. Study-wide results and caveats: Relative to normal scalp, lesional scalp, especially alopecia totalis/universalis, showed higher clonality. Patients showed less clear TCR sequence sharing than mice, possibly partly because of HLA diversity.

V trimming: 1 base; J trimming: 3 bases; junction bases outside the gene matches: 8. Germline lookup yields CDR1 SQVTM and CDR2 ANQGSEA. The CDR3 is 16 residues long. From alopecia areata patients, lesional scalp punch biopsies and peripheral blood were collected. In regard to this clone: Its antigen is not known.

Extraction and reverse transcription of RNA yielded cDNA as the sequencing template. Libraries were prepared by immunoSEQ multiplex PCR; TCRdb keeps only in-frame clonotypes and omits some of them. The sample has 120,000 or so clones, around 50% seen once. This chain links TRBV29-1 with TRBJ2-7; 11 nucleotides match TRBD2. The clonotype originates from a human donor with alopecia areata. What was sequenced was NKG2D-low CD8+ T cells sorted from blood. CDR3 coding DNA: TGCAGCGTTGAAGGACTAGCGGGGCAGAGGGACTACGAGCAGTACTTC. Translating it yields CSVEGLAGQRDYEQYF.